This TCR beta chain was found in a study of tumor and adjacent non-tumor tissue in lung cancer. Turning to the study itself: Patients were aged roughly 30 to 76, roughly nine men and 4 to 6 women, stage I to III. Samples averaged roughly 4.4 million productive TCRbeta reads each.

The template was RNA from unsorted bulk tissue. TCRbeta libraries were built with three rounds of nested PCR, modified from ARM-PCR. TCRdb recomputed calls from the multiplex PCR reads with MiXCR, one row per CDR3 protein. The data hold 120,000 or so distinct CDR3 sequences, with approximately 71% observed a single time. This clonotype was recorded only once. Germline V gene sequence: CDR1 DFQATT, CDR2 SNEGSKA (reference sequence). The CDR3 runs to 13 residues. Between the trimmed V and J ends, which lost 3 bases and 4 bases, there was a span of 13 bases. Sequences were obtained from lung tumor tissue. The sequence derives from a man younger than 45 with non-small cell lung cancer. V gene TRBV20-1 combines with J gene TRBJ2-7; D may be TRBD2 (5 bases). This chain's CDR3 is CSASGEGVYEQYV. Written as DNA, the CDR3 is TGCAGTGCTAGCGGGGAAGGCGTTTACGAGCAGTACGTC.